The clone carrying this TCR beta chain was counted a single time. The germline V gene encodes CDR1 MNHNY and CDR2 SVGAGI (reference sequence). V was shortened by 7 bases and J by 6 bases, with 12 bases between the two germline ends. This CDR3 is 12 amino acids long. This sample is part of a study of cytotoxic CD8 clonotypes in ibrutinib-treated CLL. Libraries of TCR beta were made from approximately 2 micrograms of genomic DNA that came from cryopreserved PBMCs. The protocol was immunoSEQ multiplex PCR, while the TCRdb copy is restricted to in-frame clones and leaves out a portion. The sample has 5,500 or so clones, 65% to 70% seen once.

The starting material was PBMCs, obtained before ibrutinib treatment. The chain has TRBV6-6 and TRBJ1-1, with D possibly being TRBD1 (5 bases). This TCR was recovered from a human donor with chronic lymphocytic leukemia. CDR3 bases: TGTGCCAGCACCCCGATGGGGGCTGAAGCTTTCTTT. It is translated as CASTPMGAEAFF.